This T cell receptor beta chain comes out of a study of preoperative IRX-2 immunotherapy in early breast cancer (dated by TCRdb to about 2019). The treatment or condition label of this sample denotes: preoperative locoregional IRX-2 cytokine immunotherapy. The samples were obtained from a phase Ib study that tested preoperative, locoregional IRX-2 cytokine immunotherapy designed to prime immune responses. Patients with early-stage breast cancer who were given IRX-2 before surgery served as donors. The protocol used for the library was the immunoSEQ multiplex PCR assay. Imported from immuneACCESS, the table was reduced by TCRdb to in-frame sequences with V and J called. These copies leave out some clones; in studies compared against another copy, an unresolved V gene accounts for under half, and the cause of the remainder is not known. The sample table contains 25,000 or so clones; only one count was recorded for 75% to 90% of them. In total, the top ten clones hold roughly 9% of the sample.

Comment on this clone: This receptor's antigen is unknown. No much larger clone is present one base from it, and per-base qualities are unavailable.

A distance of 23 bases separates the germline ends of V and J, which lose 6 bases and 11 bases respectively. The CDR3 has 14 amino acids, counting the end cysteine and phenylalanine. Only CDR3 DNA is held: 42 bases, read in frame from base 1. Per the germline V gene, SGHRS is the CDR1 and YFSETQ is the CDR2. The rearranged segments are TRBV5-1 and TRBJ2-5; the D gene is not confidently resolved. This specimen was tumor tissue, taken after IRX-2 immunotherapy. The clonotype comes from a human donor with breast cancer. The CDR3 region: CASNPDGRTGEQYF. The nucleotide sequence reads TGCGCCAGCAACCCGGACGGCCGGACCGGTGAGCAGTACTTC.